This TCR beta chain was documented in a study of identical twins. Findings of the study overall: Zero-insertion findings could be partly confounded by invariant cells (MAIT and iNKT cells). Abundant beta clonotypes from cord blood bore fewer insertions; memory repertoires lacked this pattern.

The V and J ends lost 2 bases and 6 bases, in that order; junction bases with no gene match: 7. The CDR3 is 15 amino acids. Germline assignment: CDR1 KGHSH and CDR2 LQKENI. About this clonotype itself: The antigen is undetermined.

In TCRdb, the 5' RACE reads were re-called with MiXCR into one record per CDR3 protein. The top ten hold about 1% of the sample, which has about 500,000 distinct CDR3 sequences, roughly an eighth seen once. The sample was also linked to a second study, of yellow fever vaccine responses in identical twins.

The source of this sequence is a woman between 18 and 30 years old in good health. The sequenced sample was CD4+ T cells sorted from blood. The rearrangement uses TRBV18 and TRBJ2-5, with 9 positions matching TRBD1. In DNA, the CDR3 is TGTGCCAGCTCACCAGTACCGGGACAGGGTCAGACCCAGTACTTC. This gives the protein CASSPVPGQGQTQYF.